This TCR beta chain emerged from a study of technical replicates of blood from a handful of donors. The table came from immunoSEQ multiplex PCR; TCRdb's copy has only in-frame clones and leaves some out. The profile shows tens of thousands of clones, under 99% of them singletons. The CDR3 has 15 amino acids. J gave up 1 base and V 1 base, and 4 bases lay outside the gene matches. Germline-derived CDR1 and CDR2 are GTSNPN and SVGIG (reference sequence). The source of this sequence is a human donor in good health. The sequenced sample consisted of T cells isolated from PBMCs. The rearrangement uses TRBV30 and TRBJ1-5; 7 nucleotides match TRBD1. The CDR3 protein is CAWSADRASNQPQHF. DNA of the CDR3: TGTGCCTGGAGTGCTGACAGGGCCAGCAATCAGCCCCAGCATTTT.